This T cell receptor beta chain was recorded in a study of spatial heterogeneity in lung cancer. MiXCR was run by TCRdb on the 5' RACE reads, yielding one entry per CDR3 protein. The sample has approximately 56,000 distinct CDR3 sequences, roughly 7.4% seen once. CDR1 MGHRA and CDR2 YSYEKL come from the germline V gene. The germline V and J ends were trimmed by 6 bases and 5 bases, with 12 bases remaining between them. The CDR3 has 13 amino acids. Time point here: blood at routine non-recurrence follow-up after resection. Extraction of whole RNA from tumor, nontumor lung or frozen PBMC preceded unsorted sequencing. This clonotype was observed a few times.

V and J are TRBV4-1 and TRBJ2-3; possibly TRBD1 or TRBD2 for D (5 bases each). This sequence was found in a female donor with early-stage non-small cell lung cancer. The starting material was PBMCs, obtained at follow-up. CDR3 DNA: TGCGCCAGCAGTCCAGGGACCTTAGATACGCAGTATTTT. This gives the protein CASSPGTLDTQYF.